The TCR beta chain described here comes from a study of metastatic and nonmetastatic thyroid tumors. The CDR3 loop spans 13 amino acids. V trimming: 3 bases; J trimming: 3 bases; junction bases outside the gene matches: 5. Germline values: CDR1 DFQATT, CDR2 SNEGSKA (reference sequence). Via MiXCR, TCRdb re-called the PCR reads. The table lists about 93,000 clones, roughly 13% of them singletons. Each patient went into thyroid surgery without having received any treatment. Sequencing input: blood. V gene TRBV20-1 combines with J gene TRBJ2-7, with 7 bases aligning to TRBD1. The TCR sequence derives from a female donor with papillary thyroid cancer or a benign thyroid nodule (not recorded which). Some clones in this sample may be carry-over from other donors' samples. The CDR3 reads CSASPTGRYEQYF. In DNA, the CDR3 is TGCAGTGCTAGTCCGACAGGGCGCTACGAGCAGTACTTC.